The 18 T cell receptor beta chains below all came from one sample that was sequenced in a study of blood T cell repertoires in COVID-19. The data were produced by immunoSEQ multiplex PCR, yet TCRdb's version contains in-frame clones alone and is incomplete. The sample contains around 260,000 clones, over 80% of which appear only once. Specimen: peripheral blood. The receptors were gathered from a woman aged 70-85 years with COVID-19, enrolled during active disease.

The rearrangement links TRBV6-5 to TRBJ1-1; a possible D gene is TRBD1 (6 bases). Germline V lookup: CDR1 MNHEY, CDR2 SVGAGI. CDR3 length: 15 amino acids. Trimming took 7 bases from V and 0 from J, leaving 15 bases between them. CDR3 nucleotide sequence: TGTGCCAGCACCCTCGGACAGACTATGAACACTGAAGCTTTCTTT. Protein sequence: CASTLGQTMNTEAFF.

The chain joins TRBV6-1 to TRBJ2-1; 7 bases are a match to TRBD1. The CDR3 is 12 residues long. After removal of 2 bases from V and 11 bases from J, the junction contained 3 bases not matched to a gene. Germline CDR1 and CDR2: MNHNS and SASEGT. CDR3: CASSELGQKQFF. Here the CDR3 DNA reads TGTGCCAGCAGTGAATTGGGACAGAAGCAGTTCTTC.

The genes are TRBV15 and TRBJ2-5; D unresolved. CDR1 and CDR2 (germline): LNHNV, YYDKDF (reference sequence). This CDR3 is 14 amino acids long. V lost 1 base to trimming and J lost 2 bases, with 8 bases between them. This CDR3 reads CATSRVSVQETQYF. The CDR3, as DNA: TGTGCCACCAGCAGAGTCAGCGTACAAGAGACCCAGTACTTC. The full variable domain, in which reference TRBV15 and TRBJ2-5 provide the parts outside the CDR3, is DAMVIQNPRYQVTQFGKPVTLSCSQTLNHNVMYWYQQKSSQAPKLLFHYYDKDFNNEADTPDNFQSRRPNTSFCFLDIRSPGLGDTAMYLCATSRVSVQETQYFGPGTRLLVL.

The chain recombines TRBV19 with TRBJ1-5, with 10 bases matching TRBD1. The CDR3 is 16 amino acids. Trimming removed 3 bases from V and 5 bases from J; junction bases left unmatched: 7. Germline lookup yields CDR1 LNHDA and CDR2 SQIVND (reference sequence). CDR3 amino acids: CASSIRDRGYDQPQHF. The CDR3 DNA is TGTGCCAGTAGTATCCGGGACAGGGGATACGATCAGCCCCAGCATTTT.

The chain joins TRBV7-8 to TRBJ2-3; 7 bases align to TRBD2. This CDR3 comprises 18 residues. The germline gives CDR1 SGHVS, CDR2 FQNEAQ. Losses at the gene ends were 5 bases for V and 2 bases for J; bases not matched to a gene: 16. The CDR3 loop reads CASSPFTVGGRHTDTQYF. Here the CDR3 DNA reads TGTGCCAGCAGCCCCTTCACCGTCGGGGGGAGACACACAGATACGCAGTATTTT. Complete variable domain (other parts from reference TRBV7-8 and TRBJ2-3): GAGVSQSPRYKVAKRGQDVALRCDPISGHVSLFWYQQALGQGPEFLTYFQNEAQLDKSGLPSDRFFAERPEGSVSTLKIQRTQQEDSAVYLCASSPFTVGGRHTDTQYFGPGTRLTVL.

The chain links TRBV4-3 to TRBJ2-3; TRBD2 is a possible D gene (5 bases). The CDR3 runs to 15 residues. V lost 0 bases and J lost 4, with 11 bases in between. The germline V gene encodes CDR1 LGHNA and CDR2 YSLEER. CDR3 in DNA: TGCGCCAGCAGCCAAGACCCTTTGGGAGCAGATACGCAGTATTTT. This translates into CASSQDPLGADTQYF.

The chain recombines TRBV30 with TRBJ1-1; D is unclear. The V and J ends lost 0 bases and 0 bases respectively, with 8 bases between them. Germline V gives CDR1 GTSNPN, CDR2 SVGIG (reference sequence). The CDR3 has 14 residues. The CDR3 here is CAWSVPGVNTEAFF. CDR3 sequence (DNA): TGTGCCTGGAGTGTCCCCGGGGTGAACACTGAAGCTTTCTTT. The full variable domain, in which reference TRBV30 and TRBJ1-1 provide the parts outside the CDR3, is SQTIHQWPATLVQPVGSPLSLECTVEGTSNPNLYWYRQAAGRGLQLLFYSVGIGQISSEVPQNLSASRPQDRQFILSSKKLLLSDSGFYLCAWSVPGVNTEAFFGQGTRLTVV.

The V gene is TRBV7-6, the J gene TRBJ1-2, with 7 positions matching TRBD1. Germline V gives CDR1 SGHVS, CDR2 FNYEAQ. J was trimmed by 5 bases and V by 5 bases; bases with no gene match: 8. CDR3 length: 14 residues. The DNA for the CDR3 is TGTGCCAGCAGCCCCACGGGACAGTTATATGGCTACACCTTC. This sequence encodes CASSPTGQLYGYTF.

The chain employs TRBV2 and TRBJ2-3; D unresolved. The CDR3 is 14 amino acids. The germline V gene encodes CDR1 SNHLY and CDR2 FYNNEI. Between the trimmed V and J ends, which lost 3 bases and 1 base, there was a span of 8 bases. The CDR3 protein is CASSDGGGTDTQYF. The CDR3, as DNA: TGTGCCAGCAGTGATGGCGGTGGCACAGATACGCAGTATTTT.

This sequence joins TRBV24-1 and TRBJ1-2; a weak D match, TRBD1 (5 bases). The V end was cut by 5 bases, the J end by 8 bases, with 20 bases between. Germline lookup yields CDR1 KGHDR and CDR2 SFDVKD. The CDR3 sequence is 15 residues long. The chain's CDR3 is CATSAKGAGLDGYTF. DNA for the CDR3: TGTGCCACCAGTGCAAAAGGGGCGGGGCTTGACGGCTACACCTTC.

This rearrangement joins TRBV28 to TRBJ2-7, with 7 bases identical to TRBD1. This CDR3 region has 14 residues. The V gene end was trimmed by 5 bases and the J gene end by 7 bases; junction bases not matched to a gene: 11. Germline V gene lookup returns CDR1 MDHEN and CDR2 SYDVKM. This CDR3 is CASSPRQGWEEQYF. CDR3 nucleotides: TGTGCCAGCAGTCCTAGACAGGGATGGGAGGAGCAGTACTTC.

The genes are TRBV5-1 and TRBJ2-3, with unresolved D. From germline, CDR1 is SGHRS and CDR2 YFSETQ. This CDR3 spans 14 amino acids. Trimming pared 0 bases from V and 2 bases from J, leaving 7 bases between. CDR3 sequence reads: CASSLELHTDTQYF. In DNA, the CDR3 is TGCGCCAGCAGCTTGGAGCTTCACACAGATACGCAGTATTTT.

The CDR3 DNA reads TGTGCCAGCAGTCCAGGGATGACTAGCACAGATACGCAGTATTTT. It is translated as CASSPGMTSTDTQYF. The rearrangement uses TRBV2 and TRBJ2-3, with D possibly matching TRBD1 (5 bases). Germline CDR1 is SNHLY and CDR2 is FYNNEI. The CDR3 spans 15 residues. V lost 5 bases and J 0 bases, leaving 12 bases between the germline ends.

J is TRBJ1-4 and V is TRBV28; TRBD1 is a possible D gene (5 bases). CDR1 and CDR2 from the germline V gene are MDHEN and SYDVKM. The CDR3 consists of 13 residues. V gave up 3 bases and J gave up 5 bases, with 7 bases separating them. The CDR3 nucleotides read TGTGCCAGCAGTTTTTACAGGAATGAAAAACTGTTTTTT. Encoded protein: CASSFYRNEKLFF.

The chain couples TRBV6-1 to TRBJ1-5; possible D gene TRBD1, 6 bases. The V gene's germline CDR1 is MNHNS and CDR2 SASEGT. The CDR3 is 16 residues long. The V gene lost 0 bases and the J gene lost 6 bases, with 15 bases spanning the gap. DNA of the CDR3: TGTGCCAGCAGTGAAGCGCTTCCGGGGGGCGTTCAGCCCCAGCATTTT. Translated: CASSEALPGGVQPQHF.

The V call is TRBV7-2, the J call TRBJ2-7, with D perhaps matching TRBD2 (6 bases). Trimming removed 2 bases at V and 4 bases at J, with 12 bases between. The CDR3 consists of 14 residues. Germline V gene data show CDR1 as SGHTA and CDR2 as FQGNSA. The CDR3 coding sequence is TGTGCCAGCAGCTTATATAGCGGATCATACGAGCAGTACTTC. Protein product: CASSLYSGSYEQYF. Together with reference TRBV7-2 and TRBJ2-7, the CDR3 gives the full variable domain: GAGVSQSPSNKVTEKGKDVELRCDPISGHTALYWYRQSLGQGLEFLIYFQGNSAPDKSGLPSDRFSAERTGGSVSTLTIQRTQQEDSAVYLCASSLYSGSYEQYFGPGTRLTVT.

The genes are TRBV5-4 and TRBJ2-2; the match to TRBD2 covers 10 bases. The CDR3 is 16 amino acids. CDR1 is SGHNT, CDR2 YYREEE, per germline (reference sequence). V shed 0 bases and J 1 base; nucleotides not matched to a gene: 0. The CDR3 DNA reads TGTGCCAGCAGCTTGGGGACTAGCGGGAACACCGGGGAGCTGTTTTTT. It specifies CASSLGTSGNTGELFF.

The V call is TRBV7-3, the J call TRBJ2-1; the match to TRBD2 covers 11 bases. CDR1 is SGHTA, CDR2 FQGTGA, per germline. Trimming took 5 bases from V and 4 from J; bases not matched to a gene: 7. The CDR3 runs to 16 residues. The CDR3 here is CASSPLAGGWYNEQFF. CDR3 in DNA: TGTGCCAGCAGCCCCTTAGCGGGAGGGTGGTACAATGAGCAGTTCTTC.